The clone carrying this T cell receptor beta chain was seen a single time. This entry comes from a study of T cell changes during pregnancy in multiple sclerosis. Repertoires were generated with immunoSEQ multiplex PCR, while TCRdb's copy carries only in-frame clones and drops some. The repertoire includes some 42,000 clones, approximately 94% of them detected once, and roughly 0.67% sits in the top ten. The germline V gene has CDR1 LNHDA and CDR2 SQIVND (reference sequence). V was trimmed by 8 bases and J by 0 bases, leaving 17 bases between them. This CDR3 is built from 16 residues. Specimen: CD4+ T cells from peripheral blood mononuclear cells, collected in the third trimester of pregnancy. The sequence derives from a female donor with multiple sclerosis, enrolled in a pregnancy study. This chain joins TRBV19 and TRBJ1-3, with a possible D match to TRBD1 (5 bases). This chain's CDR3 is CASGSLGLNSGNTIYF. CDR3 sequence (DNA): TGTGCCAGTGGGTCCTTGGGACTCAACTCTGGAAACACCATATATTTT.